The TCR beta chain under discussion was sequenced for a study of beta chain features in type 1 diabetes. As for the study in general: Taken together, all samples contributed more than 90,000,000 examined sorted cells.

This clone was observed a few times. The CDR3 has 14 residues. Between the trimmed V and J ends, which lost 2 bases and 5 bases, there was a span of 13 bases. CDR1 is SGHTA and CDR2 is FQGNSA in the germline V gene. Reverse transcription of all isolated RNA meant that expressed TCRB transcripts were sequenced. Assay used: immunoSEQ multiplex PCR; TCRdb lists only in-frame clones, some missing. This table holds 140,000 or so clones, 8.5% to 12% found once. Sequenced sample: naive CD4+ T cells from blood. The receptor comes from a man younger than 30 in good health. The chain employs TRBV7-2 and TRBJ2-7, with a tentative D call TRBD2 (7 bases). CDR3 sequence reads: CASSLRGGGHEQYF. CDR3 nucleotide sequence: TGTGCCAGCAGCTTAAGAGGGGGGGGTCACGAGCAGTACTTC.